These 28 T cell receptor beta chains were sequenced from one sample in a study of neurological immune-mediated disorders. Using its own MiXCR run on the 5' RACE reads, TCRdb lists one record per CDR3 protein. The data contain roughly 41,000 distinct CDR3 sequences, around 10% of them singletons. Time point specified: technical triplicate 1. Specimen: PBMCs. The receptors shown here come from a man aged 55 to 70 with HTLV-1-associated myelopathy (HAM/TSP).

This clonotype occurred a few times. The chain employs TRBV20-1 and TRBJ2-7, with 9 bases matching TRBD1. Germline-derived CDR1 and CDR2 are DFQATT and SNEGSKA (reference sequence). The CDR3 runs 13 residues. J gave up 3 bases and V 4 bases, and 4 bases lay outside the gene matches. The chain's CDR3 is CSAKGQGLYEQYF. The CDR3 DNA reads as TGCAGTGCTAAGGGACAGGGACTCTACGAGCAGTACTTC.

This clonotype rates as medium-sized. CDR3 sequence (DNA): TGTGCCAGCAACCCACGGGGACTAGCGTTGGGAACCGGGGAGCTGTTTTTT. Encoded protein: CASNPRGLALGTGELFF. The chain employs TRBV27 and TRBJ2-2, with TRBD2 identical over 10 bases. V dropped 7 bases and J dropped 5; count of bases not matched to a gene: 13. The germline CDR1 and CDR2 sequences are MNHEY and SMNVEV (reference sequence). The CDR3 is 17 residues long.

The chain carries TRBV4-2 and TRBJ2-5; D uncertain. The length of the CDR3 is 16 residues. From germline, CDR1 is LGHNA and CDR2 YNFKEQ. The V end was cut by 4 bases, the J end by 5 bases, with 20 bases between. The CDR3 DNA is TGTGCCAGCAGCCCCTTGGTAGCAGGCTCAAGGGAGACCCAGTACTTC. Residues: CASSPLVAGSRETQYF.

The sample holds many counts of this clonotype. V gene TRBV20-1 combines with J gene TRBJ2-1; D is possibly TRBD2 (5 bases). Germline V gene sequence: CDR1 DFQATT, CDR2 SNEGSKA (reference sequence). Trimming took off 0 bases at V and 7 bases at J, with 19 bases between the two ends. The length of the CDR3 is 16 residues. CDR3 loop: CSARDSASPRRNEQFF. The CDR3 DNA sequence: TGCAGTGCTAGAGATTCGGCTAGCCCACGACGGAATGAGCAGTTCTTC.

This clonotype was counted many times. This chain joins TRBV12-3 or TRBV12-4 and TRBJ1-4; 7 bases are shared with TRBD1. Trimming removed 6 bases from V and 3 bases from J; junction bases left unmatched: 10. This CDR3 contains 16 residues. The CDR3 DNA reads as TGTGCCAGCAGACCGGGGAGGGACAGTTCTAATGAAAAACTGTTTTTT. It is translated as CASRPGRDSSNEKLFF.

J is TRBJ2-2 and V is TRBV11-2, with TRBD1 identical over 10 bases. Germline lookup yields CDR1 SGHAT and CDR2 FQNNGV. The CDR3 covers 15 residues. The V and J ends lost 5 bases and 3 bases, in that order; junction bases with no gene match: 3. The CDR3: CASSVDRGYTGELFF. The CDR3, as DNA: TGTGCCAGCAGCGTGGACAGGGGGTACACCGGGGAGCTGTTTTTT.

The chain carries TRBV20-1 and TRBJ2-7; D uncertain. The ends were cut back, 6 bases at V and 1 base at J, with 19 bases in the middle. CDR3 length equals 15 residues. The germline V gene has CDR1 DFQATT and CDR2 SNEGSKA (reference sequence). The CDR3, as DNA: TGCAGTGCGAGTCGCGGAGTTAGATCATCCTACGAGCAGTACTTC. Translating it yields CSASRGVRSSYEQYF.

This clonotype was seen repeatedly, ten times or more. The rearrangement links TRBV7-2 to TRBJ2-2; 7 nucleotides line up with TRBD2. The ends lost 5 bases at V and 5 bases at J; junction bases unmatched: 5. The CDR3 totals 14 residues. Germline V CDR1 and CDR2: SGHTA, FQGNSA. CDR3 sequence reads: CASSASGATGELFF. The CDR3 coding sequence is TGTGCCAGCAGCGCGAGCGGGGCTACCGGGGAGCTGTTTTTT.

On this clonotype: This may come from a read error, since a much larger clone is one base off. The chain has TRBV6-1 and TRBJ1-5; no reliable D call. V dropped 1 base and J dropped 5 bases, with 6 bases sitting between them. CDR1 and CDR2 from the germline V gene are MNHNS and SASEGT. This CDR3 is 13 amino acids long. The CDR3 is CASSEVSDQPQHF. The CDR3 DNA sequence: TGTGCCAGCAGTGAAGTGAGTGATCAGCCCCAGCATTTT.

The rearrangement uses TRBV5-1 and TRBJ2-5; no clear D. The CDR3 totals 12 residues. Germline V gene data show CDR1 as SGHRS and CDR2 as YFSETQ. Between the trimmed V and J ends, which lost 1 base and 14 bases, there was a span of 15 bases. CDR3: CASSLTQETYYF. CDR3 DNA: TGCGCCAGCAGCTTGACTCAGGAGACCTATTACTTC. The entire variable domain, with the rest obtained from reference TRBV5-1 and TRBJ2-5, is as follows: KAGVTQTPRYLIKTRGQQVTLSCSPISGHRSVSWYQQTPGQGLQFLFEYFSETQRNKGNFPGRFSGRQFSNSRSEMNVSTLELGDSALYLCASSLTQETYYFGPGTRLLVL.

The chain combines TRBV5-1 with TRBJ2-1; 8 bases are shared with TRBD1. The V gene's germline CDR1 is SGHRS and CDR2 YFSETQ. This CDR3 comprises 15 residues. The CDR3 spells CSNSSGQVSYNEQFF. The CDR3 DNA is TGCTCCAACAGCTCGGGACAGGTCTCCTACAATGAGCAGTTCTTC. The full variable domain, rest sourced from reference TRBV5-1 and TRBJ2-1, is KAGVTQTPRYLIKTRGQQVTLSCSPISGHRSVSWYQQTPGQGLQFLFEYFSETQRNKGNFPGRFSGRQFSNSRSEMNVSTLELGDSALYLCSNSSGQVSYNEQFFGPGTRLTVL.

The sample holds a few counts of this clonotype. The CDR3 is CASSISGKADTQYF. The CDR3 bases are TGTGCCAGCAGCATTAGCGGGAAGGCAGATACGCAGTATTTT. V gene TRBV5-5 combines with J gene TRBJ2-3; TRBD2 matches at 8 bases. Germline CDR1 and CDR2: SGHKS and YYEKEE (reference sequence). V dropped 4 bases and J dropped 4; count of bases not matched to a gene: 5. The CDR3 contains 14 residues.

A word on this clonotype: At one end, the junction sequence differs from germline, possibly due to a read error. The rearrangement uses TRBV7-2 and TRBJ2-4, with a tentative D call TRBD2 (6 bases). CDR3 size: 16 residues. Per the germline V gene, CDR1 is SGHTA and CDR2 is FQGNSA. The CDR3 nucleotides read TGCTCCAGCAGCTTAGAAACGGTTCTAGCGCCCAACATTCAGTACTTC. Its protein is CSSSLETVLAPNIQYF.

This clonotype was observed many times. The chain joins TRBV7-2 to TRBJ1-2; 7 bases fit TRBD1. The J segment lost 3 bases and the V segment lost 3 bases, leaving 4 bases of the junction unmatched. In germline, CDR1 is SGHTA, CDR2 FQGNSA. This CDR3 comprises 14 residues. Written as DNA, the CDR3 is TGTGCCAGCAGCTTGACCGGGACAGACTATGGCTACACCTTC. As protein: CASSLTGTDYGYTF.

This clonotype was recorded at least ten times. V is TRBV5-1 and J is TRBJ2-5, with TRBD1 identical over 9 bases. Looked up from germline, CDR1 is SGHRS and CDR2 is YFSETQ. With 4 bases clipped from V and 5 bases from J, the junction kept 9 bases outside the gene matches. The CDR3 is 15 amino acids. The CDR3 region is CASSRGQGGEETQYF. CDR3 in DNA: TGCGCCAGCAGCCGGGGACAGGGAGGTGAGGAGACCCAGTACTTC.

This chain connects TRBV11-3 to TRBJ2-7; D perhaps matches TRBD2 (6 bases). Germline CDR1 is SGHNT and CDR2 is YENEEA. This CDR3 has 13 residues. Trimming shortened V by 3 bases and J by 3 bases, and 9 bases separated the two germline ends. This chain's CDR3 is CASSFSSGYEQYF. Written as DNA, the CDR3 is TGTGCCAGCAGCTTTAGTAGCGGCTACGAGCAGTACTTC.

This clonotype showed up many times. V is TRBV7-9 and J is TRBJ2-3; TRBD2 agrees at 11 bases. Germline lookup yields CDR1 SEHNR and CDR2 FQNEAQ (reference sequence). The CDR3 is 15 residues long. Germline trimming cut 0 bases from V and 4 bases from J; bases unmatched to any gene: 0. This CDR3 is CASSLASGRADTQYF. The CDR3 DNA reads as TGTGCCAGCAGCTTAGCTAGCGGGAGGGCAGATACGCAGTATTTT.

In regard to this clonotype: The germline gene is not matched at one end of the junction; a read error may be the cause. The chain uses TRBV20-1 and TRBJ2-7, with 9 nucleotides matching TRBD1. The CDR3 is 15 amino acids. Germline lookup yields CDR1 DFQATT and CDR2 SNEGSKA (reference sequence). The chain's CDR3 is CTAYTPRDRDYEQYF. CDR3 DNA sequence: TGCACTGCTTACACTCCCCGGGACAGGGACTACGAGCAGTACTTC.

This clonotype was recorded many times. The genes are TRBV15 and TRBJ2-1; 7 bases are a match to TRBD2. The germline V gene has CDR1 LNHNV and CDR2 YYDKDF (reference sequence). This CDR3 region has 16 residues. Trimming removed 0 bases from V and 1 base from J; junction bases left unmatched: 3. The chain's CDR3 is CATSRDWGGSYNEQFF. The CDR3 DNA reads TGTGCCACCAGCAGAGATTGGGGGGGTTCCTACAATGAGCAGTTCTTC.

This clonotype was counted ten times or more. The DNA for the CDR3 is TGTGCCAGCAGCTTAGAGGTCACGCTTGGGACCCAGTACTTC. It is translated as CASSLEVTLGTQYF. The gene calls are TRBV7-9 and TRBJ2-5; D ambiguous. The germline V gene has CDR1 SEHNR and CDR2 FQNEAQ (reference sequence). The V end was cut by 1 base, the J end by 7 bases, with 13 bases between. The CDR3 spans 14 residues.

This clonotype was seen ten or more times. CDR3 coding DNA: TGTGCCAGCAGCGTAGGCCGGGGGTGGGATACTGAAGCTTTCTTT. Translation gives CASSVGRGWDTEAFF. The J gene is TRBJ1-1, the V gene TRBV9; weak D call: TRBD1 (5 bases). CDR1 and CDR2 from the germline V gene are SGDLS and YYNGEE. V lost 0 bases and J lost 5, with 14 bases in between. The CDR3 is 15 amino acids.

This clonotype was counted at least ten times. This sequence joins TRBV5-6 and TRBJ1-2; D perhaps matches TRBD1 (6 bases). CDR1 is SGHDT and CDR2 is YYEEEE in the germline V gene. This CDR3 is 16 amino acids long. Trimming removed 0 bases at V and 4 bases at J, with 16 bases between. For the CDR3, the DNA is TGTGCCAGCAGCTTGGGGTTTGGACAGTCGGGCTATGGCTACACCTTC. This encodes CASSLGFGQSGYGYTF.

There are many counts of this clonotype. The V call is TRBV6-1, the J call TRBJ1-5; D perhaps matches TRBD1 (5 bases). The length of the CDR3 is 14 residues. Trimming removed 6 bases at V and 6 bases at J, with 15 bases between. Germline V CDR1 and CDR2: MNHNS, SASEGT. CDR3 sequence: CASSGSGGSQPQHF. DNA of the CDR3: TGTGCCAGCAGCGGGTCCGGGGGAAGTCAGCCCCAGCATTTT.

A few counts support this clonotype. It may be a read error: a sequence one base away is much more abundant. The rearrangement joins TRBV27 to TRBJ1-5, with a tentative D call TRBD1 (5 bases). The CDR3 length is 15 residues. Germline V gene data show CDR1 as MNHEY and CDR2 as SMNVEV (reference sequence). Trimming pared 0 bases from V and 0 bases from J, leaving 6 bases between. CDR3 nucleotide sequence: TGTGCCAGCAGTTTATCCAGGGTTAGCAATCAGCCCCAGCATTTT. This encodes CASSLSRVSNQPQHF.

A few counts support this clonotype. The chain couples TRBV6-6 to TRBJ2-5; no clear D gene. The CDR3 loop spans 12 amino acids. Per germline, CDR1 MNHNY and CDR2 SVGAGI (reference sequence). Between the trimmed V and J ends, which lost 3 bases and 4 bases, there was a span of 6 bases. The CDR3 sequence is CASSYNGETQYF. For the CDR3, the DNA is TGTGCCAGCAGTTATAACGGAGAGACCCAGTACTTC.

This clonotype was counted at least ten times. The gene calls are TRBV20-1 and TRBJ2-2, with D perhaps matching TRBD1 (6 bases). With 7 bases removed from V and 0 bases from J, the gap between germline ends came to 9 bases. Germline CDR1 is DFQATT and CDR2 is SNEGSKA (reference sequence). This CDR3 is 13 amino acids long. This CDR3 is CSVGGANTGELFF. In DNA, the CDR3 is TGCAGTGTTGGGGGCGCGAACACCGGGGAGCTGTTTTTT.

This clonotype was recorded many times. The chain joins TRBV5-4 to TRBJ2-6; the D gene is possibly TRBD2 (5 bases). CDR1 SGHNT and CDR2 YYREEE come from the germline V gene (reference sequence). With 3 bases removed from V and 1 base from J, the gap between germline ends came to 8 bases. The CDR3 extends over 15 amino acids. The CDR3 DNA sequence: TGTGCCAGCAGCTCAGCGGTTTCTGGGGCCAACGTCCTGACTTTC. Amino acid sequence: CASSSAVSGANVLTF.

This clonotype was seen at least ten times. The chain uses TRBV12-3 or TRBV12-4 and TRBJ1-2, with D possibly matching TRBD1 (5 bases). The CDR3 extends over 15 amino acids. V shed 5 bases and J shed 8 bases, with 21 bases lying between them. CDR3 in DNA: TGTGCCAGCAGTCTTACGGGGCCGGGAAGAGGGGGCTACACCTTC. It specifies CASSLTGPGRGGYTF.